This T cell receptor (beta chain) was recorded in a study of blood T cell repertoires in COVID-19. In the study overall: Samples of COVID-19 (acute and convalescent) were obtained from the United States, Italy and Spain.

CDR3 length: 15 amino acids. Germline V gives CDR1 SGHTA, CDR2 FQGNSA. V was trimmed by 3 bases and J by 3 bases, leaving 14 bases between them. Original processing notes: The assay estimated nucleated cells by amplifying reference gene primers. The method was immunoSEQ multiplex PCR; TCRdb's version includes in-frame clones alone and lacks a portion of them. V, J and clone size derive from that table, while D and trimming were established from the DNA sequence. Among 240,000 or so clones listed, nearly 90% were seen once. Sequences were obtained from peripheral blood. This receptor was taken from a woman aged 25 to 39 with acute or convalescent COVID-19. The gene calls are TRBV7-2 and TRBJ1-2; D unclear. The CDR3: CASSFSLSGDYGYTF. In DNA, the CDR3 is TGTGCCAGCAGCTTCAGCCTTTCGGGTGACTATGGCTACACCTTC.